Listed here are 18 T cell receptor beta chains from one sample, sequenced in a study of CXCR3-negative and CXCR3-positive naive CD8 T cells. No cognate antigen is known for these TCRs. The authors prepared UMI-labeled TRB cDNA libraries by 5' RACE. TCRdb derives one entry per CDR3 protein from the 5' RACE reads, leaving out DNA. This sample's table reports roughly 99,000 distinct CDR3 sequences. Study results and limitations: Naive cells positive for CXCR3 carried more hydrophobic TRB CDR3s than CXCR3-negative ones.

Source material: naive CXCR3+ CD8+ T cells from blood. Documented subset: CD45RO-CCR7+CD27+CD95- naive CD8+ T cells expressing CXCR3 (TNR3+). Every receptor here comes from a human donor in good health. Some clones in this sample may be carry-over from other donors' samples.

The rearrangement links TRBV5-1 to TRBJ1-1. Germline loops: CDR1 SGHRS, CDR2 YFSETQ. The CDR3 spans 15 residues. CDR3 region: CASSGGVQMNTEAFF.

The chain combines TRBV7-3 with TRBJ2-1; TCRdb designates TRBD2, a call that cannot be tested without DNA. Looked up from germline, CDR1 is SGHTA and CDR2 is FQGTGA. This CDR3 contains 16 residues. The chain's CDR3 is CASSLFGGGSYNEQFF.

The chain couples TRBV10-3 to TRBJ2-3; TCRdb calls TRBD2, which cannot be checked without DNA. CDR1 is ENHRY and CDR2 is SYGVKD in the germline V gene. CDR3 length: 14 amino acids. CDR3 sequence: CAITPSTSTDTQYF.

The J gene is TRBJ1-5, the V gene TRBV4-1; TCRdb's D call of TRBD1 is untestable without DNA. The CDR3 covers 14 residues. Germline V gives CDR1 MGHRA, CDR2 YSYEKL. The CDR3 protein is CASSHMDRAQPQHF.

The rearrangement links TRBV29-1 to TRBJ1-2; as DNA is missing, the TRBD1 call by TCRdb cannot be tested. This CDR3 spans 15 amino acids. Germline lookup yields CDR1 SQVTM and CDR2 ANQGSEA. The CDR3 spells CSVTPGQGILGGYTF.

The chain links TRBV7-3 to TRBJ2-1; the D gene TCRdb calls, TRBD2, cannot be checked with no DNA. The germline gives CDR1 SGHTA, CDR2 FQGTGA. CDR3 length: 15 amino acids. The CDR3 sequence is CASSWTSGPAHEQFF.

The rearrangement uses TRBV29-1 and TRBJ1-2; no DNA is available, so the TRBD1 call from TCRdb remains unchecked. The CDR3 sequence is 12 residues long. Germline V CDR1 and CDR2: SQVTM, ANQGSEA. This CDR3 reads CSVERGTGGYTF.

The genes are TRBV4-3 and TRBJ2-5; no DNA is available, so the TRBD1 call from TCRdb remains unchecked. Germline CDR1 and CDR2: LGHNA and YSLEER. This CDR3 comprises 15 residues. The CDR3 loop reads CASSREGTVQETQYF.

The chain uses TRBV7-9 and TRBJ2-3. The germline gives CDR1 SEHNR, CDR2 FQNEAQ (reference sequence). The CDR3 extends over 12 amino acids. CDR3 residues: CASSALTDTQYF.

CDR3: CASKGAGQGPAWEQFF. This chain uses TRBV6-2 or TRBV6-3 with TRBJ2-1; TCRdb indicates TRBD1, and absent DNA this call remains unverified. CDR3 length: 16 residues. Germline values: CDR1 MNHEY, CDR2 SVGEGT.

This chain connects TRBV7-2 to TRBJ2-5; TCRdb outputs TRBD2, but without DNA this stays unchecked. Germline V gives CDR1 SGHTA, CDR2 FQGNSA. The CDR3 extends over 17 amino acids. The CDR3 protein is CASSYHWTSGGDGIQYF.

The V call is TRBV4-2, the J call TRBJ1-5; TCRdb proposes TRBD1, but this gene call is untestable without DNA. The CDR3 contains 14 residues. Germline loops: CDR1 LGHNA, CDR2 YNFKEQ. CDR3 residues: CASSHPGDNQPQHF.

The V gene is TRBV12-3 or TRBV12-4, the J gene TRBJ2-7. The CDR3 has 15 amino acids. CDR3 sequence reads: CASSLLGSGGIGQYF.

The chain combines TRBV7-9 with TRBJ1-2. The CDR3 sequence is 17 residues long. Germline CDR1 SEHNR, CDR2 FQNEAQ (reference sequence). CDR3 protein: CASSLFSTEYSSYGYTF.

The rearrangement joins TRBV29-1 to TRBJ2-7. From germline, CDR1 is SQVTM and CDR2 ANQGSEA. The CDR3 runs to 12 residues. The CDR3 reads CSVELSSYEQYF.

The V gene is TRBV19, the J gene TRBJ2-7; TCRdb outputs TRBD1, but without DNA this stays unchecked. The CDR3 runs to 11 residues. Per germline, CDR1 LNHDA and CDR2 SQIVND (reference sequence). The CDR3 loop is CASAQGYEQYF.

The CDR3 loop is CASSMLGGNEQFF. This sequence joins TRBV5-1 and TRBJ2-1; the TCRdb call, TRBD1, lacks DNA for checking. The CDR3 runs to 13 residues. In germline, CDR1 is SGHRS, CDR2 YFSETQ. The entire variable domain, with the rest obtained from reference TRBV5-1 and TRBJ2-1, is as follows: KAGVTQTPRYLIKTRGQQVTLSCSPISGHRSVSWYQQTPGQGLQFLFEYFSETQRNKGNFPGRFSGRQFSNSRSEMNVSTLELGDSALYLCASSMLGGNEQFFGPGTRLTVL.

The chain joins TRBV28 to TRBJ1-5; with no DNA, the TCRdb D assignment of TRBD1 cannot be verified. CDR1 is MDHEN, CDR2 SYDVKM, per germline. The length of the CDR3 is 19 residues. The CDR3 sequence: CASSLFQVRGGVSNQPQHF.